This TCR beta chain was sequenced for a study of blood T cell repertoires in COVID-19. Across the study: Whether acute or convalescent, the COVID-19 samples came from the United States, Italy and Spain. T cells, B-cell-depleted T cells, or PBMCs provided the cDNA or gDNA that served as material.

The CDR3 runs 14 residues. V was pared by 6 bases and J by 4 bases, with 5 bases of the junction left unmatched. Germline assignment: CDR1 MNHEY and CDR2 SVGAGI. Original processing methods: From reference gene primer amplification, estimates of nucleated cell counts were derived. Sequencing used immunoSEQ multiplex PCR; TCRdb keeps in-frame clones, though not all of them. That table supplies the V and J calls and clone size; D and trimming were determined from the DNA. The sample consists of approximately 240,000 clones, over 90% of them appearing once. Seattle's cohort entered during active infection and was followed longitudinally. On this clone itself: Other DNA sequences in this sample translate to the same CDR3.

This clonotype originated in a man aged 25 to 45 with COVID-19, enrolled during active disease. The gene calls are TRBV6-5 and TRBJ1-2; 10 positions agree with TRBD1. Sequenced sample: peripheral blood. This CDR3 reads CASSPGQGGYGYTF. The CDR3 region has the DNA TGTGCCAGCAGCCCCGGACAGGGGGGCTATGGCTACACCTTC.